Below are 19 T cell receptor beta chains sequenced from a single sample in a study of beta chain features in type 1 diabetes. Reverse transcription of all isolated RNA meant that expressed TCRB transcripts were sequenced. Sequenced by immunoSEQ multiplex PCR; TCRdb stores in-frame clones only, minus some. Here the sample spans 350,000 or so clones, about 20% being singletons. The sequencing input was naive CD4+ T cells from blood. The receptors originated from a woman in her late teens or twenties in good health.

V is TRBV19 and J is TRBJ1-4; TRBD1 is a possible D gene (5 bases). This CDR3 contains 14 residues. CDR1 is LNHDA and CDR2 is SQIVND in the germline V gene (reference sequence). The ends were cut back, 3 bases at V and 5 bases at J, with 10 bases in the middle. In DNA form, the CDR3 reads TGTGCCAGTAGTATCCCCTCAGGGAATGAAAAACTGTTTTTT. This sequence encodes CASSIPSGNEKLFF.

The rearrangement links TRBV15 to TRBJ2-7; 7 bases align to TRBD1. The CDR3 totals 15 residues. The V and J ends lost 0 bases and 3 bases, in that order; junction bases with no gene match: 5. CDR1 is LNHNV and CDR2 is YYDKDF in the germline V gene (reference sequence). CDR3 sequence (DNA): TGTGCCACCAGCAGAGATCCACAGGGGAACTACGAGCAGTACTTC. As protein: CATSRDPQGNYEQYF.

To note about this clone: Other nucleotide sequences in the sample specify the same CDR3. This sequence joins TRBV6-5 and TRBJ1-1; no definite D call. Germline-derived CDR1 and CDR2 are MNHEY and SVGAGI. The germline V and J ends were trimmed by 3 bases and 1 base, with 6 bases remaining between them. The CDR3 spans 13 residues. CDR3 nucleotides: TGTGCCAGCAGTTATAGCCAGAACACTGAAGCTTTCTTT. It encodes CASSYSQNTEAFF.

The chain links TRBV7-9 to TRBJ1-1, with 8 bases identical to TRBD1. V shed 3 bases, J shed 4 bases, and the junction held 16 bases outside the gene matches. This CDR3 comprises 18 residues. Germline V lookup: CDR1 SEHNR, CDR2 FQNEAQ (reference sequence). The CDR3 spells CASSFRPVQGAIGTEAFF. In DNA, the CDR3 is TGTGCCAGCAGCTTCCGACCCGTTCAGGGGGCCATTGGCACTGAAGCTTTCTTT.

The CDR3 DNA sequence: TGTGCCAGCAGCCCGACAGGGCGCAGCAATTCACCCCTCCACTTT. Amino acids: CASSPTGRSNSPLHF. The chain is built from TRBV6-6 and TRBJ1-6; 7 bases line up with TRBD1. The V gene's germline CDR1 is MNHNY and CDR2 SVGAGI (reference sequence). The V gene end was trimmed by 6 bases and the J gene end by 7 bases; junction bases not matched to a gene: 9. The CDR3 length is 15 residues.

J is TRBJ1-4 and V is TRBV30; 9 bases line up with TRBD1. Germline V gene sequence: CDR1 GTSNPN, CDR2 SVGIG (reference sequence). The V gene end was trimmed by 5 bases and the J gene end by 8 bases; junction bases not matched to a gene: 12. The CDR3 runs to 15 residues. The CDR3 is CAWGSPGQGDEKLFF. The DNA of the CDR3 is TGTGCCTGGGGCTCTCCGGGACAGGGAGACGAAAAACTGTTTTTT.

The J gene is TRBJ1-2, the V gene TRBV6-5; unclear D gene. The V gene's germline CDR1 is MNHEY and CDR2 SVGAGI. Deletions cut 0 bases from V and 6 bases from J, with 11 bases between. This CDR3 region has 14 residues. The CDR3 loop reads CASSYSRGIHGYTF. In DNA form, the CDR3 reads TGTGCCAGCAGTTACTCGCGAGGGATCCATGGCTACACCTTC.

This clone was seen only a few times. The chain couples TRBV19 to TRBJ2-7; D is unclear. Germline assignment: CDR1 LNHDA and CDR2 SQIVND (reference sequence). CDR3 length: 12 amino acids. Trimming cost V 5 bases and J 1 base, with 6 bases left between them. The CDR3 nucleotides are TGTGCCAGTAGTGCCAGTTCCTACGAGCAGTACTTC. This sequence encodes CASSASSYEQYF.

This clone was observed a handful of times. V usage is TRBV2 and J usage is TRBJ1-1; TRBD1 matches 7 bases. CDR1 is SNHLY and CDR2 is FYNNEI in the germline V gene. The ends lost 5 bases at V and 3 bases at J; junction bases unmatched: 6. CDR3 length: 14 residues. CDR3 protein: CASSMGQTYTEAFF. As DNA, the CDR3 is TGTGCCAGCAGTATGGGACAGACCTACACTGAAGCTTTCTTT.

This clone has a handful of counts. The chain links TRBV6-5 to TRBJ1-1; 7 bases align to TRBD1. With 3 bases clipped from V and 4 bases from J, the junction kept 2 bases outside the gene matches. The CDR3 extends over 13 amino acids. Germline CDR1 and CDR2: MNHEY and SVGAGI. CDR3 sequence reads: CASSYGTATEAFF. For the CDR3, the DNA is TGTGCCAGCAGTTATGGGACAGCCACTGAAGCTTTCTTT.

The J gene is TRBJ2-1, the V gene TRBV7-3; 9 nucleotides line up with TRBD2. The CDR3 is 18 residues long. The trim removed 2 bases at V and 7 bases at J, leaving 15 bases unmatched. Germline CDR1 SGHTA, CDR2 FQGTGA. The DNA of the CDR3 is TGTGCCAGCAGCTTACTCCGCCCGACGGCGGGGGGGCAGAATGAGCAGTTCTTC. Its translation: CASSLLRPTAGGQNEQFF.

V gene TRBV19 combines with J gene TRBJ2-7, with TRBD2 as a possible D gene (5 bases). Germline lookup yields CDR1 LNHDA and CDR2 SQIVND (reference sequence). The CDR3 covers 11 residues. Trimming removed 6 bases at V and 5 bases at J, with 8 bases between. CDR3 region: CASRRGDEQYF. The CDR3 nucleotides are TGTGCCAGTAGACGGGGTGACGAGCAGTACTTC. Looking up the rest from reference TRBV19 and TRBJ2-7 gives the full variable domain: DGGITQSPKYLFRKEGQNVTLSCEQNLNHDAMYWYRQDPGQGLRLIYYSQIVNDFQKGDIAEGYSVSREKKESFPLTVTSAQKNPTAFYLCASRRGDEQYFGPGTRLTVT.

CDR3 bases: TGTGCCAGCAGCTCTACTAGGTGGGGGGATGGTGAGCAGTTCTTC. It encodes CASSSTRWGDGEQFF. This chain uses TRBV5-4 with TRBJ2-1; D perhaps matches TRBD2 (6 bases). Germline-derived CDR1 and CDR2 are SGHNT and YYREEE (reference sequence). Trimming removed 3 bases at V and 9 bases at J, with 19 bases between. The CDR3 runs 15 residues.

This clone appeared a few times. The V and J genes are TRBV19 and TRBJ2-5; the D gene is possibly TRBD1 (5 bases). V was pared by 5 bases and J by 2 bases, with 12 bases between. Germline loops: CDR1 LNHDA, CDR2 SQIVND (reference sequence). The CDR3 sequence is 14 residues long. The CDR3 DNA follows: TGTGCCAGTAGTGGTGGTTACAGGCAAGAGACCCAGTACTTC. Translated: CASSGGYRQETQYF.

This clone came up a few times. Here the CDR3 DNA reads TGCGCCAGCAGCCGGGACAGGGGGGACGAGCAGTACTTC. Protein product: CASSRDRGDEQYF. The gene calls are TRBV5-1 and TRBJ2-7; the match to TRBD1 covers 11 bases. The V gene end was trimmed by 4 bases and the J gene end by 5 bases; junction bases not matched to a gene: 2. The CDR3 covers 13 residues. From germline, CDR1 is SGHRS and CDR2 YFSETQ.

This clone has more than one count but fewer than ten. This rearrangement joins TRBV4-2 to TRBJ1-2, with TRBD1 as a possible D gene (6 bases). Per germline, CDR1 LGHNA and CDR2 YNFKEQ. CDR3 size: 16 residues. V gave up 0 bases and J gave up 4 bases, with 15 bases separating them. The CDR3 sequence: CASSQETGGDIYGYTF. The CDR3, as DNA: TGTGCCAGCAGCCAAGAGACGGGGGGCGATATCTATGGCTACACCTTC.

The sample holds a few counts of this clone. The CDR3 reads CAWSLSSYNEQFF. The CDR3 DNA is TGTGCCTGGAGTCTCTCTAGCTACAATGAGCAGTTCTTC. The rearrangement uses TRBV30 and TRBJ2-1; D not resolved. The CDR3 has 13 residues. The ends were cut back, 2 bases at V and 3 bases at J, with 8 bases in the middle. From germline, CDR1 is GTSNPN and CDR2 SVGIG (reference sequence).

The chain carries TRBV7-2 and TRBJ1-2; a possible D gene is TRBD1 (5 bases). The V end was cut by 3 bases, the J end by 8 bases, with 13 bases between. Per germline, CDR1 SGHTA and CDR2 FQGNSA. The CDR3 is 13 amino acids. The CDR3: CASSFGGSGGYTF. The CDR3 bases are TGTGCCAGCAGCTTTGGGGGGTCGGGAGGCTACACCTTC. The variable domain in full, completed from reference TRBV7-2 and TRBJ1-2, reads GAGVSQSPSNKVTEKGKDVELRCDPISGHTALYWYRQSLGQGLEFLIYFQGNSAPDKSGLPSDRFSAERTGGSVSTLTIQRTQQEDSAVYLCASSFGGSGGYTFGSGTRLTVV.

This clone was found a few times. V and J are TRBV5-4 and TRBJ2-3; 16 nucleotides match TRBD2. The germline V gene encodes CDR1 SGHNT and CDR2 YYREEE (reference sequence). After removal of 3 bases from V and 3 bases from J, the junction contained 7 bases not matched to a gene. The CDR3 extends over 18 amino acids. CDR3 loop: CASSSGLAGGLATDTQYF. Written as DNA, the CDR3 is TGTGCCAGCAGCTCGGGACTAGCGGGAGGGCTTGCAACAGATACGCAGTATTTT.